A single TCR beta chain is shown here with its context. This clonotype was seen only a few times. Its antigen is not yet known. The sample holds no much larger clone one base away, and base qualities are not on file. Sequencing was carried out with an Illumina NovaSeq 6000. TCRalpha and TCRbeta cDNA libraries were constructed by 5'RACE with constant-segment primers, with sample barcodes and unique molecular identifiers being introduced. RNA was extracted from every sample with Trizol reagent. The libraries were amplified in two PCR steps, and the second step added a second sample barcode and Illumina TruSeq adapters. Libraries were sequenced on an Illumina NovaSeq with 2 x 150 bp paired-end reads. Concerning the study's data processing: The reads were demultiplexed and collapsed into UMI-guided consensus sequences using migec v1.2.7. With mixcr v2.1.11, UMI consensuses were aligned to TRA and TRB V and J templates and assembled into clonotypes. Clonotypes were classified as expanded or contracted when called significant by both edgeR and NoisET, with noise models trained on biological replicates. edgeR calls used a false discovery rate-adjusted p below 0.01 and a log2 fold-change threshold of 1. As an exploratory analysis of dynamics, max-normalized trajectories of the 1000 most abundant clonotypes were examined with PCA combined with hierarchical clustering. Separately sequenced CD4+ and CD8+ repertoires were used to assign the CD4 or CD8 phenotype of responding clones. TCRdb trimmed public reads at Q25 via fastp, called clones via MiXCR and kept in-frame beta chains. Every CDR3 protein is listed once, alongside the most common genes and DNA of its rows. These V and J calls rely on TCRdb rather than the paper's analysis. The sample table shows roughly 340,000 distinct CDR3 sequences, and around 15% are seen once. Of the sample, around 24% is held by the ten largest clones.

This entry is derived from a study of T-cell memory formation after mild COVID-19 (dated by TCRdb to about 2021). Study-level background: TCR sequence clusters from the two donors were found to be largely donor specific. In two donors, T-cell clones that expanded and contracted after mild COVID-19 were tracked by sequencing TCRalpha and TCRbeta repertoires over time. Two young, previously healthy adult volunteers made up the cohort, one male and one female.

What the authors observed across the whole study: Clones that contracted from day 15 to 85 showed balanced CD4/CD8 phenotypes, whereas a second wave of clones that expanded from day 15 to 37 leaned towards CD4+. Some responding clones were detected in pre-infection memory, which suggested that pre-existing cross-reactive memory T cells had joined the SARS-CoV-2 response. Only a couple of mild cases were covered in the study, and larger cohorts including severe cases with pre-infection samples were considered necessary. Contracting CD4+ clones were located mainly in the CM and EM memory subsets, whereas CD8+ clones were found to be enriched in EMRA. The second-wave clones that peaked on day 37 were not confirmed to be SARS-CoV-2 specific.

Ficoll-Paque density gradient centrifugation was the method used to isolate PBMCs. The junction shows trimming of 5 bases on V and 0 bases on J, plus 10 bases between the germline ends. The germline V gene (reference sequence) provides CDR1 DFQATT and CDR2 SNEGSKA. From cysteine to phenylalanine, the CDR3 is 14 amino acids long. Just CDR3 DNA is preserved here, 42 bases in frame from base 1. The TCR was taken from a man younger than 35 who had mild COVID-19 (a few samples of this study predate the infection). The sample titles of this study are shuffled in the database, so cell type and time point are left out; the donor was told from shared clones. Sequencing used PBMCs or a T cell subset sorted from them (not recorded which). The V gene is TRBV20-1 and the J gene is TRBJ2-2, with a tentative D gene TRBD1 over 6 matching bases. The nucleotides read TGCAGTGCTTCCGGGACAACGAACACCGGGGAGCTGTTTTTT. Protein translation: CSASGTTNTGELFF.